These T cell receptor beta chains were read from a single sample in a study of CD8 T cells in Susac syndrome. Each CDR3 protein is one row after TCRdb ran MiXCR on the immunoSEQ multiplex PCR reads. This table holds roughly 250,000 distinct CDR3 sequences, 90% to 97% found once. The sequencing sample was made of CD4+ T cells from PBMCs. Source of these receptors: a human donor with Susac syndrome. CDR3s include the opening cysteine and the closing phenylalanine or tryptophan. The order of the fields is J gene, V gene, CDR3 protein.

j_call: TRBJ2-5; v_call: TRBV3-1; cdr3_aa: CASSQVATQYF
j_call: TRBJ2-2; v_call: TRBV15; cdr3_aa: CATRDRDRANTGELFF
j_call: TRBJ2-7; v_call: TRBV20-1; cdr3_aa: CSASRDSDEQYF
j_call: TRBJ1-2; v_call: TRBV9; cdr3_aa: CASSAGPNYGYTF
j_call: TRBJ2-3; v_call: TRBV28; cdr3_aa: CASRHRQSSTDTQYF
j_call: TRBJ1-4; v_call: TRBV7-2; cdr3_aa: CASSLSNLPGSGEKLFF
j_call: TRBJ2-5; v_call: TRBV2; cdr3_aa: CASRKSEVGVETQYF
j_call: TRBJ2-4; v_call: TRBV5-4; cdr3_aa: CASSLAKENIQYF
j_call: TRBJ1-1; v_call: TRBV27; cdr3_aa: CASSFGREWAEAFF
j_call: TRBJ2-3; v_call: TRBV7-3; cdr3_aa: CASSLSSQNTQYF